Listed below are T cell receptor beta chains from one sample, sequenced in a study of cytomegalovirus exposure and HLA in healthy donors. Libraries were prepared by immunoSEQ multiplex PCR; TCRdb keeps only in-frame clonotypes and omits some of them. Of over 45,000 clones in the sample, 75% to 80% were seen once. Sequencing input: PBMCs. Receptors originate from a female donor in good health and CMV-seronegative. Both conserved end residues are part of each CDR3. A D gene is named only where the DNA matches it firmly. Expanded clones are given a class, and other clones once, few, many or no size at all.

CDR3 protein | CDR3 DNA | J gene | clone size | D gene | V gene
CASSTGLGTDTQYF | TGCGCCAGCAGCACGGGACTAGGCACAGATACGCAGTATTTT | TRBJ2-3 | NA | TRBD2 | TRBV5-1
CASTRRGEFGYTF | TGTGCCAGCACTCGACGGGGGGAGTTTGGCTACACCTTC | TRBJ1-2 | NA | NA | TRBV5-4
CASSVDIRDRGLF | TGTGCCAGCAGTGTTGATATCCGGGACAGGGGACTATTC | TRBJ1-4 | NA | TRBD1 | TRBV6-1
CASSLGDRAGYTF | TGTGCCAGCAGCTTGGGGGACAGGGCTGGCTACACCTTC | TRBJ1-2 | NA | TRBD1 | TRBV5-8
CASSEVGGPENEQFF | TGTGCCAGCAGTGAAGTGGGGGGGCCAGAAAATGAGCAGTTCTTC | TRBJ2-1 | NA | NA | TRBV6-4
CASRRQVSGDTQYF | TGTGCCAGCCGGAGACAGGTCTCGGGGGATACGCAGTATTTT | TRBJ2-3 | NA | NA | TRBV2
CASGGDYRGSSTDTQYF | TGTGCCAGCGGAGGGGACTACCGAGGATCTAGCACAGATACGCAGTATTTT | TRBJ2-3 | NA | TRBD2 | TRBV9
CASSPGTATGELFF | TGTGCCAGCAGTCCGGGGACAGCCACCGGGGAGCTGTTTTTT | TRBJ2-2 | NA | TRBD1 | TRBV7-3
CASSPRGQRNTEAFF | TGCGCCAGCAGCCCGAGGGGACAGAGGAACACTGAAGCTTTCTTT | TRBJ1-1 | once | TRBD1 | TRBV5-1
CASSPLAGNTEAFF | TGTGCCAGCAGCCCCCTGGCAGGGAACACTGAAGCTTTCTTT | TRBJ1-1 | NA | NA | TRBV7-9
CASSPIPGLTGLGYGYTF | TGCGCCAGCAGCCCCATCCCCGGTCTGACAGGTTTAGGCTATGGCTACACCTTC | TRBJ1-2 | NA | NA | TRBV5-1
CASSTPGSSGGAKTQYF | TGTGCCAGCAGTACCCCCGGGTCTAGCGGGGGGGCAAAGACCCAGTACTTC | TRBJ2-5 | NA | TRBD2 | TRBV2
CASSLGQGAWEQYF | TGTGCCAGCAGCCTGGGACAGGGGGCGTGGGAGCAGTACTTC | TRBJ2-7 | NA | TRBD1 | TRBV9
CASSLGRAVNTEAFF | TGTGCCAGCAGCTTAGGCCGCGCGGTGAACACTGAAGCTTTCTTT | TRBJ1-1 | NA | NA | TRBV11-1
CASSQSPTSGGASGSTGELFF | TGCGCCAGCAGTCAATCTCCGACTAGCGGGGGGGCCTCAGGGAGCACCGGGGAGCTGTTTTTT | TRBJ2-2 | NA | TRBD2 | TRBV23-1
CASSLLGTGASDGYTF | TGTGCCAGCAGCTTACTGGGGACAGGGGCCTCTGATGGCTACACCTTC | TRBJ1-2 | few | TRBD1 | TRBV7-9
CASSASGIMGTEAFF | TGTGCCAGCAGCGCCTCCGGGATCATGGGGACTGAAGCTTTCTTT | TRBJ1-1 | NA | NA | TRBV7-2
CASSPQRVKQHGYTF | TGTGCCAGCAGCCCCCAACGGGTCAAGCAGCATGGCTACACCTTC | TRBJ1-2 | NA | NA | TRBV9
CAISDSGTANYGYTF | TGTGCCATCAGTGACTCCGGGACAGCTAACTATGGCTACACCTTC | TRBJ1-2 | NA | TRBD1 | TRBV10-3
CASSPLDRDYGYTF | TGTGCCAGCTCACCCCTCGACAGGGATTATGGCTACACCTTC | TRBJ1-2 | once | TRBD1 | TRBV18
CAFSGTGGINEQFF | TGTGCGTTTAGCGGGACAGGGGGCATCAATGAGCAGTTCTTC | TRBJ2-1 | NA | TRBD1 | TRBV6-1
CASSSLDRNTEAFF | TGTGCCAGCAGCTCGCTGGACAGGAACACTGAAGCTTTCTTT | TRBJ1-1 | NA | NA | TRBV7-2
CASSSGYSGNTIYF | TGTGCCAGCAGCTCGGGGTACTCTGGAAACACCATATATTTT | TRBJ1-3 | NA | NA | TRBV2
CASSVATSGALMEQFF | TGTGCCAGCAGCGTAGCTACTAGCGGTGCCTTAATGGAGCAGTTCTTC | TRBJ2-1 | NA | TRBD2 | TRBV9